A selection of T cell receptor beta chains follows, all from one sample in a study of radiotherapy plus CTLA-4 blockade in lung cancer. The method was immunoSEQ multiplex PCR; TCRdb's version includes in-frame clones alone and lacks a portion of them. Among about 100,000 clones listed, about 80% were seen once. The material sequenced was peripheral blood, taken from a patient treated with radiotherapy plus ipilimumab. These receptors were obtained from a human donor with non-small cell lung cancer who had stable disease on radiotherapy plus ipilimumab. CDR3s include the opening cysteine and the closing phenylalanine or tryptophan. The order of the fields is J gene, clone size, V gene, D gene, CDR3 protein, CDR3 DNA. The D gene is left open where the match is weak. Not every row has a clone size; where given, it reads once, few, many or a size class.

TRBJ1-2 | . | TRBV28 | . | CASRTGQIYGYTF | TGTGCCAGCAGGACAGGACAGATCTATGGCTACACCTTC
TRBJ1-4 | . | TRBV7-8 | . | CASSPGGGYREKLFF | TGTGCCAGCAGCCCTGGGGGGGGCTATCGTGAAAAACTGTTTTTT
TRBJ1-4 | . | TRBV6-5 | . | CASTNSFRGEKLFF | TGTGCCAGCACTAACAGCTTCCGGGGGGAAAAACTGTTTTTT
TRBJ2-7 | . | TRBV10-1 | TRBD1 | CASSGDRGHPYEQYF | TGCGCCAGCAGCGGGGACAGGGGACATCCCTACGAGCAGTACTTC
TRBJ1-6 | few | TRBV10-1 | . | CASSEMVGSPLHF | TGCGCCAGCAGTGAGATGGTGGGTTCACCCCTCCACTTT
TRBJ2-6 | . | TRBV27 | . | CASSPISTGANVLTF | TGTGCCAGCAGTCCCATTTCAACTGGGGCCAACGTCCTGACTTTC
TRBJ2-5 | . | TRBV5-4 | TRBD2 | CASSLGGSGMGTQYF | TGTGCCAGCAGCTTGGGGGGTAGCGGGATGGGGACCCAGTACTTC
TRBJ1-2 | . | TRBV4-2 | TRBD1 | CASSHPGQGGYTF | TGTGCCAGCAGCCACCCTGGACAGGGCGGCTACACCTTC
TRBJ2-5 | . | TRBV7-3 | . | CASSLSGRVEETQYF | TGTGCCAGCAGCTTATCAGGCAGGGTGGAAGAGACCCAGTACTTC
TRBJ2-3 | . | TRBV7-9 | TRBD2 | CASSFSGRGTDTQYF | TGTGCCAGCAGCTTTAGCGGGAGGGGCACAGATACGCAGTATTTT
TRBJ1-2 | . | TRBV30 | . | CAWSVGGMDGYTF | TGTGCCTGGAGTGTAGGGGGAATGGACGGCTACACCTTC
TRBJ1-1 | . | TRBV5-1 | . | CASSYQGTLMNTEAFF | TGCGCCAGCAGCTACCAGGGGACCCTGATGAACACTGAAGCTTTCTTT
TRBJ1-1 | . | TRBV6-1 | . | CASSNMNTEAFF | TGTGCCAGCAGTAATATGAACACTGAAGCTTTCTTT
TRBJ2-7 | . | TRBV28 | . | CASSTHDSYEQYF | TGTGCCAGCAGTACACATGACAGCTACGAGCAGTACTTC
TRBJ2-2 | . | TRBV5-4 | TRBD1 | CASSPRKDRGTGELFF | TGTGCCAGCAGCCCTCGAAAGGACAGGGGCACCGGGGAGCTGTTTTTT
TRBJ1-4 | . | TRBV4-2 | TRBD1 | CASSSSTGSGEKLFF | TGTGCCAGCAGCTCCTCGACAGGGTCGGGAGAAAAACTGTTTTTT
TRBJ1-3 | . | TRBV30 | . | CAWIRAGGNTIYF | TGTGCCTGGATCCGGGCAGGGGGAAACACCATATATTTT
TRBJ2-5 | . | TRBV6-1 | . | CASSRQGQETQYF | TGTGCCAGCAGTCGTCAGGGGCAAGAGACCCAGTACTTC
TRBJ2-2 | few | TRBV27 | . | CASRANTGELFF | TGTGCCAGCAGGGCGAACACCGGGGAGCTGTTTTTT
TRBJ2-7 | . | TRBV5-4 | . | CASSLGAGLSYEQYF | TGTGCCAGCAGCTTGGGCGCAGGGCTATCCTACGAGCAGTACTTC
TRBJ2-2 | once | TRBV5-1 | . | CASSPSGTGELFF | TGCGCCAGCAGCCCCAGTGGGACCGGGGAGCTGTTTTTT
TRBJ1-4 | . | TRBV28 | . | CASSLYWGRNEKLFF | TGTGCCAGCAGTTTATACTGGGGGCGCAATGAAAAACTGTTTTTT
TRBJ1-6 | once | TRBV15 | TRBD1 | CATSRDRDRGFSLHF | TGTGCCACCAGCAGAGATAGGGACAGGGGGTTCTCCCTCCACTTT
TRBJ2-7 | . | TRBV6-1 | TRBD1 | CASSVDRSDYEQYF | TGTGCCAGCAGTGTGGACAGGTCCGACTACGAGCAGTACTTC
TRBJ2-3 | few | TRBV29-1 | . | CSVGPDPQYF | TGCAGCGTAGGGCCCGATCCGCAGTATTTT
TRBJ2-2 | . | TRBV11-2 | . | CASSERTFDTGELFF | TGTGCCAGCAGCGAAAGGACTTTCGACACCGGGGAGCTGTTTTTT
TRBJ2-7 | . | TRBV30 | . | CAWERGYEQYF | TGTGCCTGGGAAAGGGGATACGAGCAGTACTTC
TRBJ1-5 | . | TRBV27 | TRBD1 | CASSFGTGGAQPQHF | TGTGCCAGCAGTTTCGGGACAGGGGGGGCTCAGCCCCAGCATTTT
TRBJ1-1 | . | TRBV5-5 | . | CASSPKWQGQAEAFF | TGTGCCAGCAGCCCAAAATGGCAGGGGCAAGCTGAAGCTTTCTTT
TRBJ2-7 | few | TRBV5-4 | . | CASSKDSSSYEQYF | TGTGCCAGCAGCAAGGACAGTAGCTCCTACGAGCAGTACTTC
TRBJ1-4 | . | TRBV27 | . | CASSLTRGGNEKLFF | TGTGCCAGCAGTTTAACCCGGGGGGGGAATGAAAAACTGTTTTTT
TRBJ1-6 | few | TRBV6-5 | . | CASSSQGDSSPLHF | TGTGCCAGCAGCTCACAGGGAGACAGTTCACCCCTCCACTTT
TRBJ2-1 | . | TRBV27 | . | CASSGQNYEQFF | TGTGCCAGCAGCGGACAGAACTATGAGCAGTTCTTC
TRBJ1-1 | few | TRBV23-1 | . | CASPKFPRDNTEAFF | TGCGCCAGCCCGAAATTTCCCAGGGATAACACTGAAGCTTTCTTT
TRBJ2-1 | . | TRBV27 | TRBD1 | CASSLIGTDNEQFF | TGTGCCAGCAGTTTAATTGGGACAGACAATGAGCAGTTCTTC
TRBJ2-1 | . | TRBV15 | TRBD2 | CATSSVLAWLSYNEQFF | TGTGCCACCAGCAGTGTACTAGCGTGGCTCTCCTACAATGAGCAGTTCTTC
TRBJ1-6 | . | TRBV21-1 | . | CASRTNVATLHHNSPLHF | TGTGCCAGCAGAACTAACGTAGCTACACTACATCATAATTCACCCCTCCACTTT
TRBJ2-7 | . | TRBV5-6 | TRBD1 | CASSLYTTGFIEQYF | TGTGCCAGCAGCTTGTACACGACAGGGTTCATCGAGCAGTACTTC
TRBJ1-1 | few | TRBV7-9 | TRBD1 | CASSGTDRGPEAFF | TGTGCCAGCAGCGGGACGGACAGGGGACCTGAAGCTTTCTTT
TRBJ1-2 | . | TRBV18 | . | CASSPLDTRALWGYTF | TGTGCCAGCTCACCACTTGACACTAGGGCCCTTTGGGGCTACACCTTC
TRBJ1-1 | . | TRBV29-1 | . | CSVERVLNTEAFF | TGCAGCGTTGAAAGGGTCCTGAACACTGAAGCTTTCTTT
TRBJ1-2 | once | TRBV27 | . | CASSLYGPGGYTF | TGTGCCAGCAGTTTGTACGGTCCGGGTGGCTACACCTTC
TRBJ2-7 | once | TRBV10-1 | TRBD2 | CASSDPGREPDEQYF | TGCGCCAGCAGTGACCCGGGGCGGGAGCCCGACGAGCAGTACTTC
TRBJ1-1 | once | TRBV6-6 | . | CASSAPGNLRNTEAFF | TGTGCCAGCAGTGCCCCCGGGAACCTCCGGAACACTGAAGCTTTCTTT
TRBJ2-5 | . | TRBV9 | TRBD1 | CASSVGQGKETQYF | TGTGCCAGCAGCGTAGGACAGGGAAAAGAGACCCAGTACTTC
TRBJ1-4 | once | TRBV6-6 | . | CASSFPGAGLNEKLFF | TGTGCCAGCAGTTTCCCCGGGGCGGGTCTAAATGAAAAACTGTTTTTT
TRBJ1-5 | . | TRBV5-1 | . | CASSAGPGGSNQPQHF | TGCGCCAGCAGCGCGGGGCCCGGGGGGAGCAATCAGCCCCAGCATTTT
TRBJ1-4 | once | TRBV5-1 | TRBD1 | CASSPTGQNEKLFF | TGCGCCAGCAGCCCCACGGGACAGAACGAAAAACTGTTTTTT
TRBJ2-3 | . | TRBV9 | TRBD1 | CASSAKGQGITDTQYF | TGTGCCAGCAGCGCTAAGGGACAGGGGATCACAGATACGCAGTATTTT
TRBJ1-2 | few | TRBV5-1 | . | CASSPLMGGYTF | TGCGCCAGCAGCCCCTTGATGGGTGGCTACACCTTC
TRBJ2-5 | few | TRBV14 | . | CASSQVRETQYF | TGTGCCAGCAGCCAAGTTAGGGAGACCCAGTACTTC
TRBJ1-1 | . | TRBV28 | TRBD1 | CAIGQGRNTEAFF | TGTGCCATAGGACAGGGAAGGAACACTGAAGCTTTCTTT